This T cell receptor (beta chain) was obtained from a study of blood T cell repertoires in COVID-19. Study-level information: Whether acute or convalescent, the COVID-19 samples came from the United States, Italy and Spain. Sources were T cells, B-cell-depleted T cells, or PBMCs; the material itself was cDNA or gDNA.

V was shortened by 4 bases and J by 0 bases, with 13 bases between the two germline ends. The length of the CDR3 is 15 residues. CDR1 is MDHEN and CDR2 is SYDVKM in the germline V gene. The table came from immunoSEQ multiplex PCR; TCRdb's copy has only in-frame clones and leaves some out. Among some 420,000 clones, more than 80% were seen once, and the ten largest hold 0.95% to 1.2%. Residents of 24 US areas, aged about 18 to 89 years, made up the participants. For recovered donors of Cohort 3, there were two negative PCRs, clearance, or symptom resolution. The sequence derives from a man aged 25-40 years who had recovered from COVID-19. V and J are TRBV28 and TRBJ2-7; perhaps TRBD1 as D (5 bases). The sample taken for sequencing was PBMCs or T cells enriched from blood (not recorded which). CDR3 sequence: CASSSPGLSSYEQYF. DNA for the CDR3: TGTGCCAGCAGTTCCCCAGGGCTTAGCTCCTACGAGCAGTACTTC.